The entry that follows covers one TCR beta chain sequence. Both 60 Vbeta primers and 13 Jbeta primers went into the PCR. Sequencing was performed with immunoSEQ multiplex PCR; in TCRdb, only in-frame clones are kept and a portion is missing. The sample shows about 170,000 clones, 80% of them seen only once. The record originates from a study of cytomegalovirus exposure and HLA in healthy donors. What was sequenced was PBMCs. This receptor was obtained from a woman between 50 and 59 years old in good health and CMV-seropositive.

The CDR3 DNA follows: TGCGCCAGCGGAGCGGGGGGGACCTACGAGCAGTACTTC. Translating it yields CASGAGGTYEQYF. This rearrangement joins TRBV5-1 to TRBJ2-7, with TRBD2 matching 10 bases. With 7 bases clipped from V and 2 bases from J, the junction kept 3 bases outside the gene matches. This CDR3 is 13 amino acids long. Per the germline V gene, CDR1 is SGHRS and CDR2 is YFSETQ.